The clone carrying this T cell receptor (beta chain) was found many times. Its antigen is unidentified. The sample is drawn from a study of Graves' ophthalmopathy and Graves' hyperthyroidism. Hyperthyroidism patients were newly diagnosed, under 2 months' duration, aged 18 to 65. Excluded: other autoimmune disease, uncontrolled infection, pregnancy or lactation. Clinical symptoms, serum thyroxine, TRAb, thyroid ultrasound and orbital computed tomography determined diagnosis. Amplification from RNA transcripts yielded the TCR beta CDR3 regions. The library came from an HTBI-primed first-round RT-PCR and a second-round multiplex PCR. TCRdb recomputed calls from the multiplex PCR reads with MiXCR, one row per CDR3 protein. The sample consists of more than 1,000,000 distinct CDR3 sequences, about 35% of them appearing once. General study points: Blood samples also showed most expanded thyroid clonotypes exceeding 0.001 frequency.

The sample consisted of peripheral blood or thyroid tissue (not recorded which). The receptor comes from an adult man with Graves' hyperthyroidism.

CDR3 sequence: CAIGQSQETQYF. The DNA for the CDR3 is TGTGCCATCGGGCAGTCTCAAGAGACCCAGTACTTC. The V gene is TRBV10-3, the J gene TRBJ2-5, with no clear D. Germline CDR1 ENHRY, CDR2 SYGVKD. Trimming took off 8 bases at V and 2 bases at J, with 9 bases between the two ends. The CDR3 is made up of 12 amino acids.